The clone carrying this TCR beta chain has ten or more counts. Antigen: not known. The ends were cut back, 0 bases at V and 6 bases at J, with 3 bases in the middle. The CDR3 spans 12 residues. CDR1 and CDR2 from the germline V gene are SGHTA and FQGTGA. The sample originates from a study of T-cell memory formation after mild COVID-19. Study-wide results and limits: Second-wave clones peaking on day 37 lacked confirmed SARS-CoV-2 specificity. Prior to infection, memory already included some responding clones, suggesting cross-reactive memory joined.

TCRdb redid the calling of the 5' RACE reads with MiXCR, one entry per CDR3 protein. The sample has roughly 100,000 distinct CDR3 sequences; 10% to 15% are singletons. The TCR was taken from an adult woman who had mild COVID-19 (a few samples of this study predate the infection). Cell type and time point are not known. The sample taken for sequencing was PBMCs or a T cell subset sorted from them (not recorded which). The V call is TRBV7-3, the J call TRBJ2-1, with no clear D. The CDR3 nucleotides are TGTGCCAGCAGCTTAACTAGCAATGAGCAGTTCTTC. This gives the protein CASSLTSNEQFF.